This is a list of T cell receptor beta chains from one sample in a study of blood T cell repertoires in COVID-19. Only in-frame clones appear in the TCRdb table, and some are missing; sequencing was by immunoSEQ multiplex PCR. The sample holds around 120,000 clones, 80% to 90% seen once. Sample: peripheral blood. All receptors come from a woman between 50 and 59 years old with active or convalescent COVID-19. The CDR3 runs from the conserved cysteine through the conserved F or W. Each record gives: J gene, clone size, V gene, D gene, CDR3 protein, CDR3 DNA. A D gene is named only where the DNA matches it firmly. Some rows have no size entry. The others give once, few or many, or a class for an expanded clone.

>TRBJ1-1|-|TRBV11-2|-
CASSLEQVRTEAFF
TGTGCCAGCAGCTTAGAACAGGTTCGGACTGAAGCTTTCTTT
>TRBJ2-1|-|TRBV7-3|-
CASSLTRDNEQFF
TGTGCCAGCAGCTTGACTAGGGACAATGAGCAGTTCTTC
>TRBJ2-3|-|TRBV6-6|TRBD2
CASSLLPRPTGTSGRTQYF
TGTGCCAGCAGTCTACTCCCCCGACCGACAGGTACTAGCGGGAGAACGCAGTATTTT
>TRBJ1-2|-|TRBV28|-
CASSLTQRTGGYTF
TGTGCCAGCAGTTTAACGCAGAGGACGGGAGGCTACACCTTC
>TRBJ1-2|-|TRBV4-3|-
CASSQDLGRADTF
TGCGCCAGCAGCCAAGATCTAGGCAGGGCAGACACCTTC
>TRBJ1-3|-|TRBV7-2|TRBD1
CASSLGTGYISGNTIYF
TGTGCCAGCAGCCTTGGGACAGGATACATCTCTGGAAACACCATATATTTT
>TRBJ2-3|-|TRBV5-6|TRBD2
CASSLEGLATDTQYF
TGTGCCAGCAGCTTGGAGGGACTAGCGACAGATACGCAGTATTTT
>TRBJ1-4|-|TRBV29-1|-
CSVGQGYMTNEKLFF
TGCAGCGTTGGGCAGGGGTATATGACTAATGAAAAACTGTTTTTT
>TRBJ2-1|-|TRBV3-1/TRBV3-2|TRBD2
CASSQGGGRINEQFF
TGTGCCAGCAGCCAAGGAGGCGGGAGGATCAATGAGCAGTTCTTC
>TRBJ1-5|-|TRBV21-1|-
CASSKVLGAIGNQPQHF
TGTGCCAGCAGCAAAGTTCTGGGGGCGATCGGCAATCAGCCCCAGCATTTT
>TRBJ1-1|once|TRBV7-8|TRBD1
CASSSDRVSTEAFF
TGTGCCAGCAGCTCCGACAGGGTCAGTACTGAAGCTTTCTTT
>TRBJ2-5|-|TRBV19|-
CAPDSGFQETQYF
TGTGCCCCCGATTCCGGGTTCCAAGAGACCCAGTACTTC
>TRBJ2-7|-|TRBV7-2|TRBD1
CASSWDRARTGEQYF
TGTGCCAGCAGCTGGGACAGGGCCCGGACGGGAGAGCAGTACTTC
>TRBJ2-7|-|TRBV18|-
CASSPDRYEQYF
TGTGCCAGCTCACCGGACAGATACGAGCAGTACTTC
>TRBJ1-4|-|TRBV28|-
CASSLTRRNEKLFF
TGTGCCAGCAGTCTGACACGTCGAAATGAAAAACTGTTTTTT
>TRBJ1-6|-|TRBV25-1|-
CASSEYGVGQGNSPLHF
TGTGCCAGCAGTGAATATGGAGTTGGGCAGGGTAATTCACCCCTCCACTTT
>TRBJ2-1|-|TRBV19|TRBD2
CASSPRILAGGPNEQFF
TGTGCCAGTAGTCCCAGGATACTAGCGGGAGGGCCGAATGAGCAGTTCTTC
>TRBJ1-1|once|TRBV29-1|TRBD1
CSVLRQGGGTEAFF
TGCAGCGTCCTAAGACAGGGCGGAGGAACTGAAGCTTTCTTT
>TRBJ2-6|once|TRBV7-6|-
CASSLGQVPPGANVLTF
TGTGCCAGCAGCTTAGGACAGGTCCCCCCTGGGGCCAACGTCCTGACTTTC
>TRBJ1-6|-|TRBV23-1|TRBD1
CASSQSDRGHTHNSPLHF
TGCGCCAGCAGTCAATCCGACAGGGGCCACACGCATAATTCACCCCTCCACTTT
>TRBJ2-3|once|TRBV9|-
CASSVAGGGEVRQYF
TGTGCCAGCAGCGTAGCTGGCGGAGGGGAGGTGAGGCAGTATTTT
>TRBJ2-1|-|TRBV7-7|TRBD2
CASSPSGGTTYEQFF
TGTGCTAGCAGCCCTAGCGGGGGTACGACGTATGAGCAGTTCTTC
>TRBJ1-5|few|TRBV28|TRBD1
CASRRQGMNQPQHF
TGTGCCAGCAGAAGACAGGGGATGAATCAGCCCCAGCATTTT
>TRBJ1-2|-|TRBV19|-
CASSITGQQLNYGYTF
TGTGCCAGTAGTATTACAGGACAGCAATTAAACTATGGCTACACCTTC
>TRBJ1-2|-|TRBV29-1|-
CSVEGRYGYTF
TGCAGCGTTGAAGGTCGGTATGGCTACACCTTC
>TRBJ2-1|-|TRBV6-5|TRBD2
CASSSRGGVYNEQFF
TGTGCCAGCAGCAGCCGCGGGGGGGTCTACAATGAGCAGTTCTTC
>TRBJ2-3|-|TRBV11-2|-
CASSSTDSTFTQYF
TGTGCCAGCAGCTCGACTGACAGCACCTTTACGCAGTATTTT
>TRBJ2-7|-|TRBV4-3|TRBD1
CASSQATGPYEQYF
TGCGCCAGCAGCCAGGCGACAGGGCCCTACGAGCAGTACTTC
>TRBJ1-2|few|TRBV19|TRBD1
CASSRQGGYGYTF
TGTGCCAGTAGTAGACAGGGCGGCTATGGCTACACCTTC
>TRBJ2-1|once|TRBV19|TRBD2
CASSPLGAGGNEQFF
TGTGCCAGTAGTCCCCTCGGAGCGGGGGGAAATGAGCAGTTCTTC
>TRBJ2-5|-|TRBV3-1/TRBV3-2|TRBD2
CASSQDPTWTSGRRETQYF
TGTGCCAGCAGCCAAGACCCCACTTGGACTAGCGGGAGGCGAGAGACCCAGTACTTC
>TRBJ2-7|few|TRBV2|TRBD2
CASSEVSGNSYEQYF
TGTGCCAGCAGTGAAGTTAGCGGGAACTCCTACGAGCAGTACTTC
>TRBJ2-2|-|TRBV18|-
CASSPGDTGELFF
TGTGCCAGCTCACCAGGAGACACCGGGGAGCTGTTTTTT
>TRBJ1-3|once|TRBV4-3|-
CASSQDRGTGNTIYF
TGCGCCAGCAGCCAAGACAGGGGTACTGGAAACACCATATATTTT
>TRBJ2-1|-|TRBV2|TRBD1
CASRAPPGQGAYNEQFF
TGTGCCAGCAGGGCTCCCCCGGGACAGGGGGCCTACAATGAGCAGTTCTTC
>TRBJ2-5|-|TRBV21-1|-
CASSNPSGRGRGCETQYF
TGTGCCAGCAGCAATCCTAGCGGGAGGGGGAGGGGATGTGAGACCCAGTACTTC
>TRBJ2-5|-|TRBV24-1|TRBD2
CATSDFDLAGGSETQYF
TGTGCCACCAGTGACTTCGACTTAGCGGGAGGTTCGGAGACCCAGTACTTC
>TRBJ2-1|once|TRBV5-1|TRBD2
CASSLAGYYNEQFF
TGCGCCAGCAGCTTAGCGGGATATTACAATGAGCAGTTCTTC
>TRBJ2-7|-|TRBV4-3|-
CASSPSTGGSHEQYF
TGCGCCAGCAGCCCGTCTACGGGGGGCTCCCACGAGCAGTACTTC
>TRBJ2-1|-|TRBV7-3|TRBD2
CASSLGGSHTYKQFF
TGTGCCAGCAGCTTAGGCGGGAGCCACACGTACAAGCAGTTCTTC
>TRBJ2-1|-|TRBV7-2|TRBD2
CASSLVGGSYNEQFF
TGTGCCAGCAGCTTAGTGGGAGGGTCCTACAATGAGCAGTTCTTC
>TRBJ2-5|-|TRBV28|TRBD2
CAGGSQETQYF
TGTGCGGGGGGGAGCCAAGAGACCCAGTACTTC
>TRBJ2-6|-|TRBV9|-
CASSVAGTGANVLTF
TGTGCCAGCAGCGTAGCAGGAACTGGGGCCAACGTCCTGACTTTC
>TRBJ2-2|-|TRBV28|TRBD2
CASRGAGVGTGELFF
TGTGCCAGCAGGGGAGCGGGAGTGGGTACCGGGGAGCTGTTTTTT
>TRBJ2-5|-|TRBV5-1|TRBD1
CASSSADRGGVETQYF
TGCGCCAGCAGCTCGGCAGACAGGGGAGGTGTAGAGACCCAGTACTTC
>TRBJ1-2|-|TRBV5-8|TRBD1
CASSLWTGGYTF
TGTGCCAGCAGCCTCTGGACAGGGGGCTACACCTTC
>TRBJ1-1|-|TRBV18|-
CASSPTGSPEAFF
TGTGCCAGCTCTCCCACAGGCTCACCTGAAGCTTTCTTT
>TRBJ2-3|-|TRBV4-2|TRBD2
CASSRSSGERTDTQYF
TGTGCCAGCAGCCGATCTAGCGGGGAGCGCACAGATACGCAGTATTTT
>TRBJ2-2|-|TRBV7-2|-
CASSARGKVTGELFF
TGTGCCAGCAGCGCCAGGGGAAAAGTCACCGGGGAGCTGTTTTTT
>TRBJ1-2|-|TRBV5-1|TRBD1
CASSRPGTGDGYTF
TGCGCCAGCAGTCGTCCCGGGACAGGAGATGGCTACACCTTC
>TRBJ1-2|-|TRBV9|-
CASNPGDSLNYGYTF
TGTGCCAGCAACCCCGGCGACAGTCTTAACTATGGCTACACCTTC
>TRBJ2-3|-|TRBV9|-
CASSVGGASTDTQYF
TGTGCCAGCAGCGTAGGCGGGGCTAGCACAGATACGCAGTATTTT